This T cell receptor (beta chain) originates from a study of T cells expressing NK-cell markers. Germline assignment: CDR1 MNHNS and CDR2 SASEGT. The CDR3 has 15 residues. Following a re-call of the 5' RACE reads, TCRdb has one entry per CDR3 protein and lacks DNA. Its table records 300,000 to 500,000 distinct CDR3 sequences. Material for sequencing was blood T cells: a sorted CD56 or NKG2C T cell subset, CD4+ or CD8+ T cells, or bulk PBMC T cells (not recorded which). The chain employs TRBV6-1 and TRBJ2-2. The sequence came from a woman aged 50 to 60 in good health. The CDR3 spells CASSEGRTNTGELFF.